The table lists the clone carrying this T cell receptor (beta chain) with a count of one. The data were taken from a study of T-cell reconstitution after alpha-beta-depleted transplantation in children. Germline loops: CDR1 DFQATT, CDR2 SNEGSKA (reference sequence). The length of the CDR3 is 14 residues. Preparation of the TCRbeta library involved a method that used unique molecular identifiers. One entry per CDR3 protein, called by TCRdb with MiXCR from the PCR reads. The sample yields some 300,000 distinct CDR3 sequences, around a tenth seen once. Sequencing was performed on PBMCs, taken before TCRalphabeta/CD19-depleted stem cell transplant. This chain uses TRBV20-1 with TRBJ1-4; D may be TRBD1 (5 bases). This clonotype was obtained from a boy younger than two with acute myeloid leukemia, due to receive a stem cell transplant. The CDR3 here is CCASARPGREKLFF. CDR3 sequence (DNA): TGCTGCGCTAGTGCCAGACCAGGGCGCGAAAAACTGTTTTTT.